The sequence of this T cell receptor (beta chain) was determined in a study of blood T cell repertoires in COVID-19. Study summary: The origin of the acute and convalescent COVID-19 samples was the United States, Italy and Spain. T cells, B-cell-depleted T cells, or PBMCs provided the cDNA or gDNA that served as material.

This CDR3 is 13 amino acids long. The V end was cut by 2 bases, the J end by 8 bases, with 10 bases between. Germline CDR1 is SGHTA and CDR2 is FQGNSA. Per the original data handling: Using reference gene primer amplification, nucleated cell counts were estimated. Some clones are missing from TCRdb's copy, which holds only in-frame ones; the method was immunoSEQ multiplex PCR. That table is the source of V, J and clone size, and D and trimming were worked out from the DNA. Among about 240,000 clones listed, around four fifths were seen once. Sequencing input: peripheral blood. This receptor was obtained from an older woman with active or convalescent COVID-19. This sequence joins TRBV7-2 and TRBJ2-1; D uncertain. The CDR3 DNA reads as TGTGCCAGCAGCTTAATCTACGGTGATGAGCAGTTCTTC. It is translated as CASSLIYGDEQFF.